Given below is one T cell receptor beta chain in context. Its antigen remains unknown. Clones were sequenced by immunoSEQ multiplex PCR, and TCRdb holds only the in-frame ones, with some missing. Among about 72,000 clones listed, 75% to 95% were seen once. Germline CDR1 reads SGHDT; CDR2 reads YYEEEE. This CDR3 is 12 amino acids long. Trimming left V 2 bases short and J 6 bases short, with 9 bases between. This sample is drawn from a study of siplizumab effects on memory and regulatory T cells. The study's findings and limits: A minor share of alloreactive clones matched unstimulated subsets.

The sequenced material came from CD8+ T cells sorted from blood. The genes are TRBV5-6 and TRBJ2-7, with D tentatively TRBD1 (6 bases). This clonotype was sampled from a human donor in good health. The DNA for the CDR3 is TGTGCCAGCAGCTTCGGGACAAGCGAGCAGTACTTC. Translating gives CASSFGTSEQYF. Full variable domain (rest looked up from reference TRBV5-6 and TRBJ2-7): DAGVTQSPTHLIKTRGQQVTLRCSPKSGHDTVSWYQQALGQGPQFIFQYYEEEERQRGNFPDRFSGHQFPNYSSELNVNALLLGDSALYLCASSFGTSEQYFGPGTRLTVT.